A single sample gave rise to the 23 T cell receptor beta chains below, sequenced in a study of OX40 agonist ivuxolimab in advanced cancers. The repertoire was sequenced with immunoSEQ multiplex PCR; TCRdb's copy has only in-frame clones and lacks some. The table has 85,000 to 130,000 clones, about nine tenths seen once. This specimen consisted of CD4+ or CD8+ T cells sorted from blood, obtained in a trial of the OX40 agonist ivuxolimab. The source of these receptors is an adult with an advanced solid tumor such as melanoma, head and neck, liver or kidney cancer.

CDR3 residues: CASSVGTANSPLHF. The CDR3 DNA reads as TGTGCCAGTAGTGTTGGGACGGCAAATTCACCCCTCCACTTT. This chain connects TRBV19 to TRBJ1-6, with TRBD1 as a possible D gene (5 bases). The CDR3 runs to 14 residues. Trimming took off 5 bases at V and 7 bases at J, with 12 bases between the two ends. The V gene's germline CDR1 is LNHDA and CDR2 SQIVND (reference sequence).

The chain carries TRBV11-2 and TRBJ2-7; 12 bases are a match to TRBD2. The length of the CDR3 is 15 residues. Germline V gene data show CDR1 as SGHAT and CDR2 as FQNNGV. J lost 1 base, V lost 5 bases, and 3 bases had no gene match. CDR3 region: CASSPGTSGSYEQYF. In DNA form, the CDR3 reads TGTGCCAGCAGCCCTGGGACTAGCGGGTCCTACGAGCAGTACTTC.

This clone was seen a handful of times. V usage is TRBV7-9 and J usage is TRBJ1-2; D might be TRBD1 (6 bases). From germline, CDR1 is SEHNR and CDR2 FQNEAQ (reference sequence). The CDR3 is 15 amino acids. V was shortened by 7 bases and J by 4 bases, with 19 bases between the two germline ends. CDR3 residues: CASTPWGGQGYGYTF. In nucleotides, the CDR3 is TGTGCCAGCACCCCGTGGGGGGGACAAGGCTATGGCTACACCTTC.

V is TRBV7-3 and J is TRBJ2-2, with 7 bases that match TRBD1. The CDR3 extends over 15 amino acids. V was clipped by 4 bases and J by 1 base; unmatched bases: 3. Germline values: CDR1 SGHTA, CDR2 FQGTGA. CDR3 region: CASSSRTGNTGELFF. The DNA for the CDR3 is TGTGCCAGCAGCTCCCGGACAGGGAACACCGGGGAGCTGTTTTTT.

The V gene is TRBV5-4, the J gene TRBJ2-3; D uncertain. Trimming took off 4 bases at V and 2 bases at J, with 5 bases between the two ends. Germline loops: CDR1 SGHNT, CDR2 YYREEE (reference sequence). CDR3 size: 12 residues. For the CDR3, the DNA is TGTGCCAGCAGCGTGTACACAGATACGCAGTATTTT. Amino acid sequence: CASSVYTDTQYF.

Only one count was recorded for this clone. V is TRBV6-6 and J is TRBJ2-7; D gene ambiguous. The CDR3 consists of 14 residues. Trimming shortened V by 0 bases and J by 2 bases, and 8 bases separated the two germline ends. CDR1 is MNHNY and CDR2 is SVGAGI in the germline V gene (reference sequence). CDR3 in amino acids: CASSYSGLTYEQYF. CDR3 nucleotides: TGTGCCAGCAGTTACTCGGGCCTCACCTACGAGCAGTACTTC.

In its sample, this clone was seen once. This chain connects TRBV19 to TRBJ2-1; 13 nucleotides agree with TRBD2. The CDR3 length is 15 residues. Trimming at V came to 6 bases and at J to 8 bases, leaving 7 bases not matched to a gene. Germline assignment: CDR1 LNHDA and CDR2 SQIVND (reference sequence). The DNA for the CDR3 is TGTGCCAGTAGCGAACTAGCGGGGGGGGTTTATGAGCAGTTCTTC. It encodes CASSELAGGVYEQFF.

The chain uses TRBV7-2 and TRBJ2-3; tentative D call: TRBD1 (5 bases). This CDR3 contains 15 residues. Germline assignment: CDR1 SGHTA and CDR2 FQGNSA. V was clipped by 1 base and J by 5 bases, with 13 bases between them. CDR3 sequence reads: CASSLVWSRVDTQYF. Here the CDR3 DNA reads TGTGCCAGCAGCTTAGTATGGTCCAGGGTAGATACGCAGTATTTT.

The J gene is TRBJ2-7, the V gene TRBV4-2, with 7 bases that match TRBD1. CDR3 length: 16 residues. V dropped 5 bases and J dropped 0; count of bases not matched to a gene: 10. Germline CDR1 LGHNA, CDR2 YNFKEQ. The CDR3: CASSARTGQYSYEQYF. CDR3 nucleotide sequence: TGTGCCAGCAGCGCGAGAACGGGACAGTACTCCTACGAGCAGTACTTC.

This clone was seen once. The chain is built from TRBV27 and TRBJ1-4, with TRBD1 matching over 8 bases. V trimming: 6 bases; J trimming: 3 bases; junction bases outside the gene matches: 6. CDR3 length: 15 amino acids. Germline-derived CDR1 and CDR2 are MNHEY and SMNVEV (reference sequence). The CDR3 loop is CASRPGQGSNEKLFF. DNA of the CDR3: TGTGCCAGCAGGCCTGGACAGGGCTCTAATGAAAAACTGTTTTTT.

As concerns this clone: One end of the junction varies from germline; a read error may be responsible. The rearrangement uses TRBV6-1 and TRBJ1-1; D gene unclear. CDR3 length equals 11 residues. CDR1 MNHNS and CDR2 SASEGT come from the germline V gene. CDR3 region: CASSKASEAFF. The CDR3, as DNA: TGTGCCAGCAGTAAAGCTTCCGAAGCTTTCTTT.

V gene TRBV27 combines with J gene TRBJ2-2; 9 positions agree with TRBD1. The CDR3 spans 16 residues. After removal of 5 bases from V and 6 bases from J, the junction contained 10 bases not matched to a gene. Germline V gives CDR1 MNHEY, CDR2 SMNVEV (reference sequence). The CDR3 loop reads CASSPTDRGFPGELFF. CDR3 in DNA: TGTGCCAGCAGTCCAACGGACAGGGGCTTTCCCGGGGAGCTGTTTTTT.

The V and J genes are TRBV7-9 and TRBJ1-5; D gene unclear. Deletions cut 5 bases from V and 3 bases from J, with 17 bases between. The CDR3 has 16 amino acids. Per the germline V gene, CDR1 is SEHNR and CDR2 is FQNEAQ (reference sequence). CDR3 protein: CASSPGTVAANQPQHF. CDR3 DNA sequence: TGTGCCAGCAGCCCAGGCACAGTGGCGGCCAATCAGCCCCAGCATTTT.

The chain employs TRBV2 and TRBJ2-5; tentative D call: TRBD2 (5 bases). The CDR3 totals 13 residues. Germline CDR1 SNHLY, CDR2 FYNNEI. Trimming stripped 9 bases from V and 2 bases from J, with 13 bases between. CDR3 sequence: CASLAWEQETQYF. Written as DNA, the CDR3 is TGTGCCAGTCTTGCATGGGAGCAAGAGACCCAGTACTTC. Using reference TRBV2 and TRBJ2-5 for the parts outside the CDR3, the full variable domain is EPEVTQTPSHQVTQMGQEVILRCVPISNHLYFYWYRQILGQKVEFLVSFYNNEISEKSEIFDDQFSVERPDGSNFTLKIRSTKLEDSAMYFCASLAWEQETQYFGPGTRLLVL.

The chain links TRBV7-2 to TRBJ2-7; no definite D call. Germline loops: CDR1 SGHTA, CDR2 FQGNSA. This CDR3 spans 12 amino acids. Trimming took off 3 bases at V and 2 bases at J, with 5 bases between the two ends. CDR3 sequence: CASSFTPYEQYF. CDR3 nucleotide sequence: TGTGCCAGCAGCTTTACTCCCTACGAGCAGTACTTC.

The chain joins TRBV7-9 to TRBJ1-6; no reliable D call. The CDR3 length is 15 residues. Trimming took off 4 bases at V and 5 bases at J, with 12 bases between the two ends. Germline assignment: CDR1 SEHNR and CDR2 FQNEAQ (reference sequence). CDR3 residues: CASSWGTINNSPLHF. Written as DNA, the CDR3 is TGTGCCAGCAGCTGGGGAACAATTAATAATTCACCCCTCCACTTT. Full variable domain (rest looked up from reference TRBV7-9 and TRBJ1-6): DTGVSQNPRHKITKRGQNVTFRCDPISEHNRLYWYRQTLGQGPEFLTYFQNEAQLEKSRLLSDRFSAERPKGSFSTLEIQRTEQGDSAMYLCASSWGTINNSPLHFGNGTRLTVT.

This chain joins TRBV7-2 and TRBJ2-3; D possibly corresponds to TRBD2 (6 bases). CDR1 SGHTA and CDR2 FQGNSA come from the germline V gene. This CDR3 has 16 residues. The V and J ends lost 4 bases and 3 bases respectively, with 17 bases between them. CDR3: CASSSSLAILTDTQYF. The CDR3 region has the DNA TGTGCCAGCAGCTCATCTCTAGCGATACTGACAGATACGCAGTATTTT.

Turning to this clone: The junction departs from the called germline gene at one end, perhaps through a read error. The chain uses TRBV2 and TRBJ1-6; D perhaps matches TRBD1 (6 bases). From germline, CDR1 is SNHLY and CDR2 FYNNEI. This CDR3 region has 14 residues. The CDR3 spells CASSEAIGGSPLYF. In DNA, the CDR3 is TGTGCCAGCAGTGAAGCGATCGGGGGCTCACCCCTCTACTTT.

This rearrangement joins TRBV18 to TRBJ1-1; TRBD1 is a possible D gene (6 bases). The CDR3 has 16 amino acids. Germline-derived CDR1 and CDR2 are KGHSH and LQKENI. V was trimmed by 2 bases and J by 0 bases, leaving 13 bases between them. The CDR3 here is CASSPWAGDLNTEAFF. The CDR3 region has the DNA TGTGCCAGCTCACCATGGGCAGGGGACCTGAACACTGAAGCTTTCTTT.

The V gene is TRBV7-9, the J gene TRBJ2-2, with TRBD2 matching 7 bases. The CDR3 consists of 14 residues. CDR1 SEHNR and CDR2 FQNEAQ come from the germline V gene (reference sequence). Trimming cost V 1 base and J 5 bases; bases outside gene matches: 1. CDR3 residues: CASSLEAGTGELFF. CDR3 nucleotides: TGTGCCAGCAGCTTAGAAGCGGGGACCGGGGAGCTGTTTTTT.

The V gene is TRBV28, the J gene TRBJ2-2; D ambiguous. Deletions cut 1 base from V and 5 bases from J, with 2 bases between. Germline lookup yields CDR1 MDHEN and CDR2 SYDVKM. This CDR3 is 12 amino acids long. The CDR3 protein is CASSLSTGELFF. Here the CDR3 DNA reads TGTGCCAGCAGTTTATCGACCGGGGAGCTGTTTTTT.

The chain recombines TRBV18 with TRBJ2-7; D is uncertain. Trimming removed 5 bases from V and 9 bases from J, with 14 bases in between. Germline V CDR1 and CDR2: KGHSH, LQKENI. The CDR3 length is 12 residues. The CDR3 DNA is TGTGCCAGCTCATCTGGGCCCCCGCCGCAGTACTTC. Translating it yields CASSSGPPPQYF.

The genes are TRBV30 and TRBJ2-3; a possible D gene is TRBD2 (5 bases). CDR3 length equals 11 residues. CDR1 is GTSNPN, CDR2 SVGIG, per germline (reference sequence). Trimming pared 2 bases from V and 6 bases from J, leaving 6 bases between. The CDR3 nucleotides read TGTGCCTGGAGTAGAGGGGATACGCAGTATTTT. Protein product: CAWSRGDTQYF.